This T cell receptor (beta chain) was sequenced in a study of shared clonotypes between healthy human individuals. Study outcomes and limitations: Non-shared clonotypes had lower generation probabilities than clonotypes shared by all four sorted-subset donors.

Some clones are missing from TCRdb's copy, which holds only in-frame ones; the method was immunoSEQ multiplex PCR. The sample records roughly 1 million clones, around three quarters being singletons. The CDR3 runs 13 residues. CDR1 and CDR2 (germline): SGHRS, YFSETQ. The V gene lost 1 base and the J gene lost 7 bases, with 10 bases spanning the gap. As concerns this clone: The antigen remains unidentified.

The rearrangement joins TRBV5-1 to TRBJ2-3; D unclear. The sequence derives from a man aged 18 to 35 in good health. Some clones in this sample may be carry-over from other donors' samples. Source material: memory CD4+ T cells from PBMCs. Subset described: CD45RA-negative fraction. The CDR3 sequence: CASSLLSENTQYF. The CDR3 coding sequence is TGCGCCAGCAGCTTGTTGTCAGAGAATACGCAGTATTTT.